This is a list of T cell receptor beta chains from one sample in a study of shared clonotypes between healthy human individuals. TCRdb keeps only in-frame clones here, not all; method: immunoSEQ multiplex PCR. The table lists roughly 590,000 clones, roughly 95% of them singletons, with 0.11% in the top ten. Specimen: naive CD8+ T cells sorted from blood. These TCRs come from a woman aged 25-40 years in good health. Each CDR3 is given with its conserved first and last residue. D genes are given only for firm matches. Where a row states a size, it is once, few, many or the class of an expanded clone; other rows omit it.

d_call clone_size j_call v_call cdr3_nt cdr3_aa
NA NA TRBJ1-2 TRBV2 TGTGCCAGCAGTGAGCCGCCTTATGGCTACACCTTC CASSEPPYGYTF
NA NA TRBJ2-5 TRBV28 TGTGCCAGCAGTTTTACGGAGACCCAGTACTTC CASSFTETQYF
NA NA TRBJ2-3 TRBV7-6 TGTGCCAGCAGCAGGAGGGACAACCCAGCAGATACGCAGTATTTT CASSRRDNPADTQYF
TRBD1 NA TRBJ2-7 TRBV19 TGTGCCAGTAGTATCCGAGGACAGGTGTACGAGCAGTACTTC CASSIRGQVYEQYF
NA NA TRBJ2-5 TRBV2 TGTGCCAGCAGTCAGGTGGAAGAGACCCAGTACTTC CASSQVEETQYF
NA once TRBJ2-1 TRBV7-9 TGTGCCAGCAGCTTAGGAGGCTTTCCCTACAATGAGCAGTTCTTC CASSLGGFPYNEQFF
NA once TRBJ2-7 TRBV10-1 TGCGCCAGCAGTGATAACAACGCCTGGGACGAGCAGTACTTC CASSDNNAWDEQYF
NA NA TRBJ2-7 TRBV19 TGTGCCAGTAGTTTTTCCATATCCTACGAGCAGTACTTC CASSFSISYEQYF
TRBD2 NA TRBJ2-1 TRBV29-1 TGCAGCGTTGAAGGGGTAGCGGGATCCTACAATGAGCAGTTCTTC CSVEGVAGSYNEQFF
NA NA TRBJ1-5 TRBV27 TGTGCCAGCAGTTTAGCAGGGTCTCGTCAGCCCCAGCATTTT CASSLAGSRQPQHF
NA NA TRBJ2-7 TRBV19 TGTGCCAGTAGTATTGGGAACAGCCCCAGGTTCTACGAGCAGTACTTC CASSIGNSPRFYEQYF
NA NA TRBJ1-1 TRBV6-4 TGTGCCAGAGAAACAGTGAACACTGAAGCTTTCTTT CARETVNTEAFF
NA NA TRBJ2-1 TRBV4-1 TGCGCCAGCAGCCAGTACACCGGGAGCCGACTAAGCTCCTACAATGAGCAGTTCTTC CASSQYTGSRLSSYNEQFF
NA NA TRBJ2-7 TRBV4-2 TGTGCCAGCAGCCAAGATCTTGGGCTTCTCTCCTACGAGCAGTACTTC CASSQDLGLLSYEQYF
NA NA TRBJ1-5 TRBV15 TGTGCCACCAGCTTTGGACAGAATCAGCCCCAGCATTTT CATSFGQNQPQHF
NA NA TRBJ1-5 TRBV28 TGTGCCAGCAGTTTATTTGGGGTTGGCAATCAGCCCCAGCATTTT CASSLFGVGNQPQHF
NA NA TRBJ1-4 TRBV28 TGTGCCAGCAGCCCCCCGTGGAATGAAAAACTGTTTTTT CASSPPWNEKLFF
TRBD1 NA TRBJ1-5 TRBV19 TGTGCCAGTAGTACGCAGGGGGGCAATCAGCCCCAGCATTTT CASSTQGGNQPQHF
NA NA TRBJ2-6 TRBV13 TGTGCCAGCAGCTTAGGGCAAGTTGGGGCCAACGTCCTGACTTTC CASSLGQVGANVLTF
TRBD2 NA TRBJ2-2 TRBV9 TGTGCCAGCAGCGACCCGGGACTAGTAGGCACCGGGGAGCTGTTTTTT CASSDPGLVGTGELFF
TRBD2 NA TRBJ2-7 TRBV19 TGTGCCAGTAGTATTGGAGCGGGATCGGTTTCCTACGAGCAGTACTTC CASSIGAGSVSYEQYF
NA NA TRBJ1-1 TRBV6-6 TGTGCCAGCAGTTACTCGAATGGGAACACTGAAGCTTTCTTT CASSYSNGNTEAFF
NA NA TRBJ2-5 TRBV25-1 TGTGCCAGCAGTGCTGATCAAGAGACCCAGTACTTC CASSADQETQYF
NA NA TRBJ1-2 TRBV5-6 TGTGCCAGCAGCTTGGTTGTAGGCAACTATGGCTACACCTTC CASSLVVGNYGYTF
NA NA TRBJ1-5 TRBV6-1 TGTGCCAGCAGTGATAGGACACTCAATCAGCCCCAGCATTTT CASSDRTLNQPQHF
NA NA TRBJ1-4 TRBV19 TGTGCCAGTACACAGAGATCAGACGAAAAACTGTTTTTT CASTQRSDEKLFF
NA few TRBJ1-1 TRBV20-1 TGCAGTGCTAGTCTGGAGAGCGCTTTCTTT CSASLESAFF
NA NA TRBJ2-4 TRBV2 TGTGCCAGCAAGGGCATAGTGCACCCAGTAATCAAAAACATTCAGTACTTC CASKGIVHPVIKNIQYF
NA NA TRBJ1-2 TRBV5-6 TGTGCCAGCAGCTTGGCCTCAGGGAATGATGGCTACACCTTC CASSLASGNDGYTF
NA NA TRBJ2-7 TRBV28 TGTGCCAGCGCACCGGGACATACAAACTACGAGCAGTGCTTC CASAPGHTNYEQCF
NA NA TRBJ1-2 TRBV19 TGTGCCAGTAGTATAGCGGACAACTATGGCTACACCTTC CASSIADNYGYTF
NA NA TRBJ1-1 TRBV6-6 TGTGCCAGCAGTTACTCAGGGGCCGGACGGGCTTTCTTT CASSYSGAGRAFF
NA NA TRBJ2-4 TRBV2 TGTGCCAGCAGTGAAGCGTGGGGAATCGAAAACATTCAGTACTTC CASSEAWGIENIQYF
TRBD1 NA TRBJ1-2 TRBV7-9 TGTGCCAGCAGCCTCGGGACAGGAATTAACTATGGCTACACCTTC CASSLGTGINYGYTF
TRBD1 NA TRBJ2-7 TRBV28 TGTGCCAGCGGGGACAGGGGGTCCTACGAGCAGTACTTC CASGDRGSYEQYF
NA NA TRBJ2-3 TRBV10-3 TGTGCCATCAGGGATGGAGATACGCAGTATTTT CAIRDGDTQYF
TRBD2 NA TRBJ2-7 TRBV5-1 TGCGCCAGCAGTCAATGGGAGGGGTCTGTAGAGCAGTACTTC CASSQWEGSVEQYF
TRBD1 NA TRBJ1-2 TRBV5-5 TGTGCCAGCAGCCTAGTTGCCGGGACAGGGGGCGCGTACTATGGCTACACCTTC CASSLVAGTGGAYYGYTF
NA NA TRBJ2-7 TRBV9 TGTGCCAGCAGCCCCTGGCGAGAAAGGCCTCGCGAGCAGTACTTC CASSPWRERPREQYF
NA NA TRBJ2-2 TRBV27 TGTGCCAGCAGTTTTGGAGGGGACACCGGGGAGCTGTTTTTT CASSFGGDTGELFF